The 25 T cell receptor beta chains below come from one sample, sequenced in a study of T-cell reconstitution after alpha-beta-depleted transplantation in children. It was with unique molecular identifiers that the TCRbeta library was prepared. From the PCR reads, TCRdb called clonotypes with MiXCR, one entry per CDR3 protein. The table records just over 950,000 distinct CDR3 sequences, about 29% of them present only once. The starting material was PBMCs, mostly from graft donor cells, obtained 360 days after TCRalphabeta/CD19-depleted stem cell transplant. Every receptor here comes from a boy under three years old who had a stem cell transplant for SCID, so the T cells may come from the graft donor.

This rearrangement joins TRBV6-5 to TRBJ1-3, with 10 nucleotides matching TRBD1. Germline V gives CDR1 MNHEY, CDR2 SVGAGI. The CDR3 consists of 16 residues. The J segment lost 4 bases and the V segment lost 0 bases, leaving 3 bases of the junction unmatched. CDR3 nucleotides: TGTGCCAGCAGTTACTCGACAGGGGGCTACGGAAACACCATATATTTT. It codes for CASSYSTGGYGNTIYF.

In its sample, this clonotype was seen a few times. The genes are TRBV11-2 and TRBJ2-3; D is possibly TRBD1 (6 bases). Per germline, CDR1 SGHAT and CDR2 FQNNGV. Trimming pared 5 bases from V and 4 bases from J, leaving 25 bases between. The CDR3 consists of 18 residues. As DNA, the CDR3 is TGTGCCAGCAGCGAACCGGGACATTTATTGCCCTCCCCAGATACGCAGTATTTT. It specifies CASSEPGHLLPSPDTQYF. Full variable domain (missing parts from reference TRBV11-2 and TRBJ2-3): EAGVAQSPRYKIIEKRQSVAFWCNPISGHATLYWYQQILGQGPKLLIQFQNNGVVDDSQLPKDRFSAERLKGVDSTLKIQPAKLEDSAVYLCASSEPGHLLPSPDTQYFGPGTRLTVL.

The chain employs TRBV12-3 or TRBV12-4 and TRBJ1-1, with D uncertain. Deletions cut 8 bases from V and 5 bases from J, with 15 bases between. CDR3 size: 13 residues. CDR3 in DNA: TGTGCCAGCCAACATAGGTGGGATACTGAAGCTTTCTTT. Its protein is CASQHRWDTEAFF.

This clonotype was found once. The V and J genes are TRBV2 and TRBJ2-6; D is perhaps TRBD1 or TRBD2 (5 bases each). Trimming pared 1 base from V and 0 bases from J, leaving 10 bases between. CDR1 and CDR2 (germline): SNHLY, FYNNEI. The CDR3 is made up of 17 amino acids. The CDR3 reads CASSEGGRLSGANVLTF. CDR3 bases: TGTGCCAGCAGTGAAGGGGGACGGCTCTCTGGGGCCAACGTCCTGACTTTC.

This clonotype was seen more than once but under ten times. The chain combines TRBV6-5 with TRBJ2-5, with 9 nucleotides matching TRBD2. V gave up 2 bases and J gave up 2 bases; unmatched junction bases: 12. Germline CDR1 is MNHEY and CDR2 is SVGAGI. The CDR3 sequence is 18 residues long. The CDR3 DNA is TGTGCCAGCAGTTACCTGATAGCGGGGGCCGTAGCGCAAGAGACCCAGTACTTC. Translation gives CASSYLIAGAVAQETQYF.

CDR3 nucleotides: TGTGCCAGCAGTCCATGGGCCAGGGGAGGCACTGAAGCTTTCTTT. This translates into CASSPWARGGTEAFF. The chain carries TRBV2 and TRBJ1-1; TRBD1 might be the D (6 bases). Germline V lookup: CDR1 SNHLY, CDR2 FYNNEI. V was clipped by 5 bases and J by 4 bases, with 17 bases between them. CDR3 length equals 15 residues.

This clonotype was picked up a small number of times. The chain recombines TRBV29-1 with TRBJ1-2; no firm D call. CDR1 SQVTM and CDR2 ANQGSEA come from the germline V gene. The CDR3 is 15 residues long. V lost 1 base and J lost 4, with 16 bases in between. CDR3: CSVEVRTAQLYGYTF. The CDR3 DNA reads TGCAGCGTTGAAGTTCGCACGGCCCAACTCTATGGCTACACCTTC.

The chain has TRBV6-5 and TRBJ2-2; 9 bases are a match to TRBD2. Germline V lookup: CDR1 MNHEY, CDR2 SVGAGI. CDR3 length equals 16 residues. With V trimmed by 4 bases and J by 4 bases, 7 bases remained unmatched. CDR3 DNA sequence: TGTGCCAGCAGTTGGAGCGGGGGGACGATCACCGGGGAGCTGTTTTTT. This encodes CASSWSGGTITGELFF.

This clonotype was detected once. The V call is TRBV11-2, the J call TRBJ2-4; D gene uncertain. Trimming took off 0 bases at V and 4 bases at J, with 13 bases between the two ends. The CDR3 loop spans 16 amino acids. The germline V gene encodes CDR1 SGHAT and CDR2 FQNNGV. CDR3 protein: CASSLDNGFAKNIQYF. The DNA of the CDR3 is TGTGCCAGCAGCTTAGACAACGGATTCGCAAAAAACATTCAGTACTTC.

The V and J genes are TRBV4-2 and TRBJ1-2; TRBD1 is a possible D gene (5 bases). Germline values: CDR1 LGHNA, CDR2 YNFKEQ. Trimming pared 0 bases from V and 6 bases from J, leaving 8 bases between. The CDR3 contains 13 residues. CDR3 region: CASSQDGHHGYTF. CDR3 in DNA: TGTGCCAGCAGCCAAGACGGACACCATGGCTACACCTTC.

The chain couples TRBV18 to TRBJ2-7; D perhaps matches TRBD2 (5 bases). CDR1 and CDR2 from the germline V gene are KGHSH and LQKENI. There are 14 residues in the CDR3. V was trimmed by 2 bases and J by 6 bases, leaving 14 bases between them. The CDR3 sequence: CASSPGVQGGEQYF. In DNA form, the CDR3 reads TGTGCCAGCTCACCAGGAGTCCAAGGAGGCGAGCAGTACTTC.

This clonotype occurred a few times. The CDR3, as DNA: TGTGCCAGCAAACTGAGCGGGGCTTCCTCCTACGAGCAGTACTTC. Encoded protein: CASKLSGASSYEQYF. V is TRBV2 and J is TRBJ2-7; 7 positions agree with TRBD2. Looked up from germline, CDR1 is SNHLY and CDR2 is FYNNEI. This CDR3 has 15 residues. J was trimmed by 0 bases and V by 7 bases; bases with no gene match: 9.

The rearrangement uses TRBV11-2 and TRBJ2-7; no definite D call. Looked up from germline, CDR1 is SGHAT and CDR2 is FQNNGV. The CDR3 runs 13 residues. V lost 3 bases and J 6 bases, leaving 12 bases between the germline ends. The CDR3 DNA follows: TGTGCCAGCAGCTTGGAGATGCGACTCGAGCAGTACTTC. This encodes CASSLEMRLEQYF.

V gene TRBV7-9 combines with J gene TRBJ2-3; 10 positions match TRBD2. J lost 5 bases, V lost 2 bases, and 10 bases had no gene match. Germline V gives CDR1 SEHNR, CDR2 FQNEAQ (reference sequence). The length of the CDR3 is 17 residues. CDR3 DNA: TGTGCCAGCAGCTTATCGGCAGCGGGGGGGCCGATAGATACGCAGTATTTT. This gives the protein CASSLSAAGGPIDTQYF.

This clonotype was counted only a few times. The genes are TRBV6-2 or TRBV6-3 and TRBJ1-2; D remains unclear. Between the trimmed V and J ends, which lost 0 bases and 0 bases, there was a span of 8 bases. The CDR3 runs 15 residues. CDR1 MNHEY and CDR2 SVGEGT come from the germline V gene. The CDR3 sequence: CASSYSGRANYGYTF. CDR3 in DNA: TGTGCCAGCAGTTACTCGGGCAGAGCTAACTATGGCTACACCTTC.

V usage is TRBV5-4 and J usage is TRBJ2-5, with a weak D call TRBD2 (7 bases). Trimming removed 4 bases from V and 4 bases from J, with 17 bases in between. The CDR3 consists of 15 residues. Looked up from germline, CDR1 is SGHNT and CDR2 is YYREEE (reference sequence). The DNA for the CDR3 is TGTGCCAGCAGCCCGCGTCACAGGGAGGGAGAGACCCAGTACTTC. This codes for CASSPRHREGETQYF.

This clonotype was seen a handful of times. This chain links TRBV7-9 with TRBJ1-1, with 8 bases aligning to TRBD1. This CDR3 comprises 17 residues. V lost 8 bases and J lost 1; bases outside the gene matches: 15. Germline CDR1 is SEHNR and CDR2 is FQNEAQ (reference sequence). CDR3 DNA sequence: TGTGCCAGCGGTCCCCCATTTTTTGACAGGGGGAACACTGAAGCTTTCTTT. It translates to CASGPPFFDRGNTEAFF.

The chain combines TRBV6-5 with TRBJ2-1; D remains ambiguous. CDR1 and CDR2 (germline): MNHEY, SVGAGI. The CDR3 spans 13 residues. The V and J ends lost 0 bases and 8 bases respectively, with 8 bases between them. The CDR3 DNA is TGTGCCAGCAGTTACTCGGTTCGGCATGAGCAGTTCTTC. It codes for CASSYSVRHEQFF.

The chain is built from TRBV28 and TRBJ2-5, with D tentatively TRBD2 (5 bases). V shed 5 bases and J shed 5 bases, with 21 bases lying between them. This CDR3 has 16 residues. CDR1 and CDR2 from the germline V gene are MDHEN and SYDVKM. Here the CDR3 reads CASSPLRARGKETQYF. In DNA form, the CDR3 reads TGTGCCAGCAGTCCCCTCCGGGCACGAGGGAAGGAGACCCAGTACTTC.

This clonotype was observed once. The CDR3 coding sequence is TGCAGCGTTAGCGGGGGGGACCTCCCGTCAGAGACCCAGTACTTC. This gives the protein CSVSGGDLPSETQYF. The rearrangement joins TRBV29-1 to TRBJ2-5; 10 bases line up with TRBD2. The CDR3 consists of 15 residues. Germline values: CDR1 SQVTM, CDR2 ANQGSEA. The V and J ends lost 5 bases and 4 bases, in that order; junction bases with no gene match: 10.

The chain is built from TRBV12-3 or TRBV12-4 and TRBJ2-3, with 7 bases lining up with TRBD1. Trimming took 5 bases from V and 2 from J; bases not matched to a gene: 13. The CDR3 consists of 17 residues. CDR3 DNA: TGTGCCAGCAGTCCTGGGCCTAGGGACAGTTCCACAGATACGCAGTATTTT. Translated, it gives CASSPGPRDSSTDTQYF.

V usage is TRBV3-1 and J usage is TRBJ2-5; D not resolved. From germline, CDR1 is LGHDT and CDR2 YNNKEL (reference sequence). Trimming took off 0 bases at V and 6 bases at J, with 5 bases between the two ends. This CDR3 comprises 12 residues. The CDR3 coding sequence is TGTGCCAGCAGCCAAGATAAGAAGACCCAGTACTTC. Translated: CASSQDKKTQYF.

The chain joins TRBV5-6 to TRBJ2-1, with D perhaps matching TRBD2 (6 bases). V gave up 1 base and J gave up 4 bases, with 12 bases separating them. Germline V gene data show CDR1 as SGHDT and CDR2 as YYEEEE. This CDR3 has 15 amino acids. CDR3 residues: CASSLSGDFYNEQFF. CDR3 nucleotide sequence: TGTGCCAGCAGCTTGTCGGGGGATTTTTACAATGAGCAGTTCTTC.

This clonotype was picked up a small number of times. CDR3 residues: CSALTGRLNTEAFF. Written as DNA, the CDR3 is TGCAGTGCTTTGACAGGGAGGTTAAACACTGAAGCTTTCTTT. The rearrangement joins TRBV20-1 to TRBJ1-1; 7 nucleotides line up with TRBD1. The CDR3 consists of 14 residues. Germline assignment: CDR1 DFQATT and CDR2 SNEGSKA (reference sequence). The trim removed 5 bases at V and 2 bases at J, leaving 8 bases unmatched.

The rearrangement uses TRBV4-1 and TRBJ2-1; 8 bases agree with TRBD2. This CDR3 comprises 18 residues. V shed 2 bases, J shed 6 bases, and the junction held 15 bases outside the gene matches. Germline values: CDR1 MGHRA, CDR2 YSYEKL. The CDR3 is CASSQYSSLAELSNEQFF. CDR3 DNA: TGCGCCAGCAGCCAATACTCCTCACTAGCGGAACTATCCAATGAGCAGTTCTTC.